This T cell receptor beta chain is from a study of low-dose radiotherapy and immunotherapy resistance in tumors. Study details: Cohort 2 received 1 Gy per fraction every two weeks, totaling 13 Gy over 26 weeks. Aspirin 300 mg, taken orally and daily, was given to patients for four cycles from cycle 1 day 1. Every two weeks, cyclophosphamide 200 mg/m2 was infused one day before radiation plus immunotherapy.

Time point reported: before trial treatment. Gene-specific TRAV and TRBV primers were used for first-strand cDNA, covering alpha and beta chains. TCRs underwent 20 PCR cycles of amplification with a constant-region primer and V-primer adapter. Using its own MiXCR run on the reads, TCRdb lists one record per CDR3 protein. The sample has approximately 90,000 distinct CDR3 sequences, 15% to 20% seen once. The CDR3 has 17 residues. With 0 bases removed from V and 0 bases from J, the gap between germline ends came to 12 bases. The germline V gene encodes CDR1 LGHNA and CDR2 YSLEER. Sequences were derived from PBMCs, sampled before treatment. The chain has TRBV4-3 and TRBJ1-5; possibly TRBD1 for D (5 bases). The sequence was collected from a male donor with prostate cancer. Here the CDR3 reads CASSQDPQTDSNQPQHF. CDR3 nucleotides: TGCGCCAGCAGCCAAGACCCCCAGACAGATAGCAATCAGCCCCAGCATTTT.